The 29 T cell receptor beta chains reported below all come from one sample, sequenced in a study of T-cell reconstitution after alpha-beta-depleted transplantation in children (dated by TCRdb to 2016 to 2017). Libraries were made using PCR. The sequencer listed for this sample is Illumina HiSeq 2500. TCR library preparation used molecular barcoding, with unique molecular identifiers applied to normalize quantification of the TCRbeta repertoire. The public reads were run again by TCRdb, first through fastp at Q25 and then through MiXCR, and only productive beta chains were kept. Each record represents a unique CDR3 protein, reported with the most common genes and DNA among its rows. The sample contains fewer than 700,000 distinct CDR3 sequences, roughly 23% of them found a single time. The ten largest account for 11% to 15% of the sample. This sample's treatment or condition label indicates: allogeneic hematopoietic cell transplantation with graft depleted of TCRalphabeta T cells and CD19 B cells.

Specimen: PBMCs, mostly from graft donor cells, collected 360 days after TCRalphabeta/CD19-depleted stem cell transplant. These receptors were taken from a boy in the first two years of life who had a stem cell transplant for acute myeloid leukemia, so the T cells may come from the graft donor.

The chain combines TRBV9 with TRBJ1-5; unclear D gene. V lost 0 bases to trimming and J lost 10 bases, with 8 bases between them. CDR1 and CDR2 (germline): SGDLS, YYNGEE. The CDR3 contains 12 residues. Here the CDR3 reads CASSVEEGPQHF. The CDR3 nucleotides read TGTGCCAGCAGCGTAGAGGAGGGACCCCAGCATTTT.

The V and J genes are TRBV11-2 and TRBJ2-3; 7 bases agree with TRBD2. The junction had 1 base not matched to a gene; V was cut back by 0 bases and J by 4 bases. Germline V gene data show CDR1 as SGHAT and CDR2 as FQNNGV. The CDR3 length is 14 residues. The CDR3 region is CASSLDLAADTQYF. The DNA of the CDR3 is TGTGCCAGCAGCTTAGACCTAGCGGCAGATACGCAGTATTTT.

The table lists this clonotype with a few counts. This chain uses TRBV29-1 with TRBJ1-1, with 8 positions matching TRBD1. After removal of 3 bases from V and 6 bases from J, the junction contained 3 bases not matched to a gene. This CDR3 is 12 amino acids long. Germline CDR1 reads SQVTM; CDR2 reads ANQGSEA. CDR3 amino acids: CSVEPGGPEAFF. In DNA form, the CDR3 reads TGCAGCGTTGAGCCAGGGGGCCCTGAAGCTTTCTTT.

This clonotype was observed a handful of times. The rearrangement links TRBV9 to TRBJ1-2, with TRBD1 matching 7 bases. J was trimmed by 2 bases and V by 4 bases; bases with no gene match: 2. The CDR3 covers 13 residues. Germline V gene sequence: CDR1 SGDLS, CDR2 YYNGEE. In DNA, the CDR3 is TGTGCCAGCAGCATGGGACAGAACTATGGCTACACCTTC. Amino acids: CASSMGQNYGYTF.

The CDR3 region has the DNA TGCGCCAGCAGCTTCGGGCCGTTCGGCTACACCTTC. Its translation: CASSFGPFGYTF. The V and J genes are TRBV5-1 and TRBJ1-2, with unresolved D. This CDR3 spans 12 amino acids. Per germline, CDR1 SGHRS and CDR2 YFSETQ. V was shortened by 2 bases and J by 8 bases, with 10 bases between the two germline ends.

This clonotype was counted many times. This chain connects TRBV7-9 to TRBJ2-1; 11 bases match TRBD2. Germline CDR1 is SEHNR and CDR2 is FQNEAQ (reference sequence). V was pared by 0 bases and J by 0 bases, with 7 bases of the junction left unmatched. The CDR3 is 19 residues long. The CDR3 region is CASSLARASGRSSYNEQFF. The CDR3 DNA reads TGTGCCAGCAGCTTAGCCCGGGCTAGCGGGAGGAGCTCCTACAATGAGCAGTTCTTC. Full variable domain (missing parts from reference TRBV7-9 and TRBJ2-1): DTGVSQNPRHKITKRGQNVTFRCDPISEHNRLYWYRQTLGQGPEFLTYFQNEAQLEKSRLLSDRFSAERPKGSFSTLEIQRTEQGDSAMYLCASSLARASGRSSYNEQFFGPGTRLTVL.

This clonotype was seen a few times. The V call is TRBV12-3 or TRBV12-4, the J call TRBJ2-3; D gene uncertain. Trimming took off 7 bases at V and 0 bases at J, with 8 bases between the two ends. The CDR3 totals 13 residues. The CDR3 nucleotides read TGTGCCAGCACCGACGAAAGCACAGATACGCAGTATTTT. It translates to CASTDESTDTQYF.

The V gene is TRBV28, the J gene TRBJ2-3; a weak D match, TRBD1 (6 bases). The V and J ends lost 5 bases and 6 bases respectively, with 12 bases between them. CDR1 is MDHEN and CDR2 is SYDVKM in the germline V gene. The CDR3 contains 13 residues. As DNA, the CDR3 is TGTGCCAGCAGTCAAGGGGGTAGGGATACGCAGTATTTT. Residues: CASSQGGRDTQYF.

The CDR3 nucleotides are TGTGCCAGCAGCCAAGATGGGGGGCCCGGGATACCATATGAAAAACTGTTTTTT. Translation gives CASSQDGGPGIPYEKLFF. The V and J genes are TRBV4-2 and TRBJ1-4; D is possibly TRBD1 (6 bases). Deletions cut 0 bases from V and 6 bases from J, with 20 bases between. CDR1 and CDR2 (germline): LGHNA, YNFKEQ. The length of the CDR3 is 18 residues.

Many counts were recorded for this clonotype. This rearrangement joins TRBV29-1 to TRBJ2-1, with a weak D call TRBD1 (5 bases). Trimming took 8 bases from V and 7 from J, leaving 18 bases between them. Germline assignment: CDR1 SQVTM and CDR2 ANQGSEA. The CDR3 is 13 amino acids. The CDR3 here is CSTPRESGNEQFF. Here the CDR3 DNA reads TGCAGCACCCCTCGAGAGTCAGGGAATGAGCAGTTCTTC.

There are many counts of this clonotype. V is TRBV20-1 and J is TRBJ2-1; TRBD2 aligns across 13 bases. V shed 0 bases, J shed 0 bases, and the junction held 5 bases outside the gene matches. The CDR3 has 18 amino acids. Germline V gene data show CDR1 as DFQATT and CDR2 as SNEGSKA (reference sequence). The CDR3 bases are TGCAGTGCTAGAGATGTGACTAGCGGGGGGAGCTCCTACAATGAGCAGTTCTTC. It specifies CSARDVTSGGSSYNEQFF.

This clonotype has a handful of counts. V and J are TRBV27 and TRBJ2-2; perhaps D is TRBD1 or TRBD2 (5 bases each). V lost 5 bases, J lost 2 bases, and 15 bases lay in between. This CDR3 has 16 residues. Germline V gives CDR1 MNHEY, CDR2 SMNVEV (reference sequence). This CDR3 reads CASSATGRLNTGELFF. CDR3 coding DNA: TGTGCCAGCAGTGCAACGGGACGGTTAAACACCGGGGAGCTGTTTTTT.

V gene TRBV7-6 combines with J gene TRBJ2-2; tentatively, D is TRBD1 or TRBD2 (5 bases each). This CDR3 spans 14 amino acids. CDR1 and CDR2 (germline): SGHVS, FNYEAQ. Trimming removed 7 bases from V and 6 bases from J, with 15 bases in between. This CDR3 is CASNGDLGAGELFF. The CDR3 DNA reads TGTGCCAGCAACGGGGACCTTGGAGCCGGGGAGCTGTTTTTT.

The rearrangement joins TRBV5-1 to TRBJ2-3; possible D gene TRBD2, 5 bases. Trimming cost V 0 bases and J 4 bases, with 9 bases left between them. The germline V gene encodes CDR1 SGHRS and CDR2 YFSETQ. The CDR3 runs 14 residues. CDR3 sequence: CASSLGTVADTQYF. The CDR3, as DNA: TGCGCCAGCAGCTTGGGGACTGTGGCAGATACGCAGTATTTT.

A few counts support this clonotype. This rearrangement joins TRBV11-3 to TRBJ1-6; D may be TRBD1 (5 bases). The germline CDR1 and CDR2 sequences are SGHNT and YENEEA. The CDR3 totals 16 residues. The V end lost 5 bases, the J end lost 10 bases, and 21 bases lay between the germline ends. This CDR3 reads CASSPHPGGIPSPLHF. The CDR3 nucleotides are TGTGCCAGCAGCCCCCATCCTGGGGGTATACCATCACCCCTCCACTTT.

The V gene is TRBV12-3 or TRBV12-4, the J gene TRBJ2-7; D is possibly TRBD1 (5 bases). V gave up 0 bases and J gave up 11 bases, with 17 bases separating them. This CDR3 spans 14 amino acids. CDR3 loop: CASSLALQDRLKYV. In DNA form, the CDR3 reads TGTGCCAGCAGTTTAGCTCTACAGGATCGGCTTAAGTACGTC.

The chain has TRBV6-6 and TRBJ2-3; TRBD1 is a possible D gene (5 bases). Trimming shortened V by 6 bases and J by 2 bases, and 9 bases separated the two germline ends. The V gene's germline CDR1 is MNHNY and CDR2 SVGAGI (reference sequence). The CDR3 length is 13 residues. The CDR3 DNA reads TGTGCCAGCAGAGGGGTTTTCACAGATACGCAGTATTTT. Translation: CASRGVFTDTQYF.

This clonotype was counted ten times or more. The chain combines TRBV6-1 with TRBJ2-1; the match to TRBD2 covers 8 bases. CDR1 MNHNS and CDR2 SASEGT come from the germline V gene. The CDR3 runs 15 residues. Germline trimming cut 6 bases from V and 1 base from J; bases unmatched to any gene: 5. Here the CDR3 DNA reads TGTGCCAGCAGACCCGGGACTAGATCCTACAATGAGCAGTTCTTC. This sequence encodes CASRPGTRSYNEQFF.

This chain links TRBV19 with TRBJ2-3; TRBD2 agrees at 8 bases. The CDR3 is 14 residues long. Germline V CDR1 and CDR2: LNHDA, SQIVND (reference sequence). The V and J ends lost 7 bases and 3 bases, in that order; junction bases with no gene match: 6. CDR3 loop: CASKPGGTTDTQYF. CDR3 bases: TGTGCCAGTAAGCCGGGGGGGACGACAGATACGCAGTATTTT.

The table lists this clonotype with many counts. The chain joins TRBV7-2 to TRBJ2-7, with D possibly being TRBD1 or TRBD2 (5 bases each). The V gene's germline CDR1 is SGHTA and CDR2 FQGNSA. The CDR3 has 15 amino acids. Trimming took 5 bases from V and 2 from J, leaving 16 bases between them. This chain's CDR3 is CASSPFGTDTYEQYF. CDR3 DNA sequence: TGTGCCAGCAGCCCATTCGGGACGGACACCTACGAGCAGTACTTC.

The genes are TRBV4-1 and TRBJ2-7; 11 bases are shared with TRBD1. CDR3 length: 15 residues. Germline loops: CDR1 MGHRA, CDR2 YSYEKL. The J segment lost 7 bases and the V segment lost 3 bases, leaving 8 bases of the junction unmatched. The CDR3 loop is CASSHDGQGAGEQYF. The CDR3 nucleotides are TGCGCCAGCAGCCACGATGGACAGGGGGCTGGAGAGCAGTACTTC.

In its sample, this clonotype was seen many times. This chain joins TRBV12-3 or TRBV12-4 and TRBJ2-1, with 8 bases lining up with TRBD1. CDR3 length equals 13 residues. With 5 bases clipped from V and 8 bases from J, the junction kept 5 bases outside the gene matches. In DNA, the CDR3 is TGTGCCAGCAGTCCGGACAGGGTCCATGAGCAGTTCTTC. Its translation: CASSPDRVHEQFF.

This clonotype was recorded a few times. This CDR3 is CSARDRHSGNTIYF. The CDR3 nucleotides read TGCAGTGCTAGGGACAGACACTCTGGAAACACCATATATTTT. The chain is built from TRBV20-1 and TRBJ1-3; possibly TRBD1 for D (6 bases). Germline lookup yields CDR1 DFQATT and CDR2 SNEGSKA (reference sequence). The CDR3 sequence is 14 residues long. V lost 3 bases to trimming and J lost 0 bases, with 9 bases between them.

The chain couples TRBV10-1 to TRBJ1-1; D ambiguous. This CDR3 is built from 16 residues. The V and J ends lost 1 base and 8 bases respectively, with 20 bases between them. The germline gives CDR1 WNHNN, CDR2 SYGVQD (reference sequence). Here the CDR3 reads CASSELVEADKDEAFF. As DNA, the CDR3 is TGCGCCAGCAGTGAGTTGGTCGAAGCCGATAAGGACGAAGCTTTCTTT.

In this sample, this clonotype turned up a few times. The chain joins TRBV12-3 or TRBV12-4 to TRBJ2-1; D may be TRBD2 (5 bases). V was pared by 3 bases and J by 4 bases, with 10 bases between. This CDR3 spans 14 amino acids. This CDR3 reads CASSFKRGYNEQFF. The DNA of the CDR3 is TGTGCCAGCAGTTTTAAACGGGGTTACAATGAGCAGTTCTTC.

This sequence joins TRBV30 and TRBJ1-3, with D unresolved. Trimming shortened V by 0 bases and J by 2 bases, and 5 bases separated the two germline ends. This CDR3 has 13 amino acids. CDR1 GTSNPN and CDR2 SVGIG come from the germline V gene (reference sequence). CDR3 nucleotides: TGTGCCTGGAGTGTGACGGCTGGAAACACCATATATTTT. Translated: CAWSVTAGNTIYF.

This clonotype appeared many times. V and J are TRBV5-5 and TRBJ1-1; D perhaps matches TRBD1 (5 bases). There are 13 residues in the CDR3. Germline V lookup: CDR1 SGHKS, CDR2 YYEKEE (reference sequence). Trimming left V 4 bases short and J 7 bases short, with 14 bases between. The CDR3 sequence is CASSLVSGSEAFF. As DNA, the CDR3 is TGTGCCAGCAGCCTAGTCTCAGGGAGTGAAGCTTTCTTT.

This clonotype occurred many times. The chain joins TRBV21-1 to TRBJ2-7; whether TRBD2, the table's D call, matches the DNA was not checked. TRBV21-1 is an annotated pseudogene. The CDR3 runs to 19 residues. Here the CDR3 DNA reads TGTGCCAGCAGCACGGGGGTAATGGCTAGCGGGGGGACCCGCTACGAGCAGTACGTC. Its protein is CASSTGVMASGGTRYEQYV.

This clonotype was seen many times. J is TRBJ1-2 and V is TRBV20-1; TRBD1 is a possible D gene (6 bases). With 0 bases removed from V and 0 bases from J, the gap between germline ends came to 14 bases. This CDR3 has 16 residues. The germline V gene has CDR1 DFQATT and CDR2 SNEGSKA (reference sequence). This CDR3 is CSARDGNRDPNYGYTF. The DNA for the CDR3 is TGCAGTGCTAGAGATGGCAACAGGGATCCTAACTATGGCTACACCTTC.